These T cell receptor beta chains were read from a single sample in a study of blood T cell repertoires in COVID-19. Assay used: immunoSEQ multiplex PCR; TCRdb lists only in-frame clones, some missing. The data contain approximately 70,000 clones, about 80% of them singletons. Source material: peripheral blood. The receptors were gathered from a woman between 65 and 79 years old with acute or convalescent COVID-19. Each CDR3 is given with its conserved first and last residue. The order of the fields is D gene, J gene, V gene, clone size, CDR3 DNA, CDR3 protein. D genes are given only for firm matches. The size of a clone is reported for some rows only, either as once, few or many, or as a class for expanded clones.

TRBD2,TRBJ2-3,TRBV5-4,NA,TGTGCCAGCAGCTTGGAGTCCAGCGGGAGTGATACGCAGTATTTT,CASSLESSGSDTQYF
TRBD1,TRBJ1-2,TRBV7-8,NA,TGTGCCAGCAGCTTAGGTGGACAGGGCTATGGCTACACCTTC,CASSLGGQGYGYTF
TRBD1,TRBJ1-1,TRBV5-1,NA,TGCGCCAGCAGCTTGGACGGACAGGGGAACACTGAAGCTTTCTTT,CASSLDGQGNTEAFF
NA,TRBJ2-1,TRBV5-4,NA,TGTGCCAGCAGCCCTGGAGGGGCTTCCTACAATGAGCAGTTCTTC,CASSPGGASYNEQFF
TRBD1,TRBJ2-3,TRBV5-1,few,TGCGCCAGCAGCGGGACAGGGGGCACAGATACGCAGTATTTT,CASSGTGGTDTQYF
TRBD1,TRBJ2-7,TRBV11-2,NA,TGTGCCAGCAGCTTAGATGGCCCTGACAGGGGGAAGTACTTC,CASSLDGPDRGKYF
NA,TRBJ1-5,TRBV5-6,few,TGTGCCAGCAGCTTACAGGGTCCCCAACAGCCCCAGCATTTT,CASSLQGPQQPQHF
NA,TRBJ1-2,TRBV6-1,NA,TGTGCCAGCAGTGAAGGGGGGCGCGGCTATGGCTACACCTTC,CASSEGGRGYGYTF
NA,TRBJ1-1,TRBV9,NA,TGTGCCAGCAGCCCCAGGACAGCGAACACTGAAGCTTTCTTT,CASSPRTANTEAFF
NA,TRBJ1-2,TRBV14,NA,TGTGCCAGCAGCCAAGATCAACTGGGGACACCCTATGGCTACACCTTC,CASSQDQLGTPYGYTF
TRBD1,TRBJ1-2,TRBV6-5,many,TGTGCCAGCAGTTATATCAGGACAGGGGGCGGCTATGGCTACACCTTC,CASSYIRTGGGYGYTF
TRBD1,TRBJ2-7,TRBV7-6,NA,TGTGCCAGCAGCTTAGGTGCTGGACCGGGACAGGCGTACGAGCAGTACTTC,CASSLGAGPGQAYEQYF
NA,TRBJ1-2,TRBV25-1,once,TGTGCCAGCCTCGCGGGGGCAGGCTATGGCTACACCTTC,CASLAGAGYGYTF
NA,TRBJ1-3,TRBV29-1,NA,TGCAGCGTTGAAGATGGGAGGGCAGGAAACACCATATATTTT,CSVEDGRAGNTIYF
NA,TRBJ1-2,TRBV3-1/TRBV3-2,NA,TGTGCCAGCAGCCAAGATCTGGAGGGCTACACCTTC,CASSQDLEGYTF
NA,TRBJ2-7,TRBV30,NA,TGTGCCTGGGGGGGGACTTATTACGAGCAGTACTTC,CAWGGTYYEQYF
NA,TRBJ2-7,TRBV3-1/TRBV3-2,NA,TGTGCCAGCAGCCTGATCTCAGGGGACGTTAGCGAGCAGTACTTC,CASSLISGDVSEQYF
NA,TRBJ2-7,TRBV6-2/TRBV6-3,few,TGTGCCAGCACTTACGAAGAGGATCAGACCTACGAGCAGTACTTC,CASTYEEDQTYEQYF
TRBD2,TRBJ2-3,TRBV2,NA,TGTGCCAGCAGTGGGGCTAGCGGGAGAACAGATACGCAGTATTTT,CASSGASGRTDTQYF
NA,TRBJ1-5,TRBV4-3,NA,TGCGCCAGCAGCCAAGATGCGGGCGTCGATCAGCCCCAGCATTTT,CASSQDAGVDQPQHF
NA,TRBJ2-1,TRBV2,NA,TGTGCCAGCATAGACAGGTCCCGGGGATACAATGAGCAGTTCTTC,CASIDRSRGYNEQFF
TRBD1,TRBJ1-5,TRBV4-1,few,TGCGCCAGCAGCCAGGGGACAGGGATAAATCAGCCCCAGCATTTT,CASSQGTGINQPQHF
NA,TRBJ1-1,TRBV7-3,few,TGTGCCAGCAGAGGGAGGAACACTGAAGCTTTCTTT,CASRGRNTEAFF
NA,TRBJ1-2,TRBV28,NA,TGTGCCAGCAGGGGCCCCTGGGCGGACATAGTTTTTCCCACCTTC,CASRGPWADIVFPTF
NA,TRBJ1-1,TRBV28,NA,TGTGCCAGCCGTGCACACCTAACATCCTCGGGGACTGAAGCTTTCTTT,CASRAHLTSSGTEAFF
NA,TRBJ2-5,TRBV10-3,NA,TGTGCCATCCGACCGCAGGTTCGGGAGACCCAGTACTTC,CAIRPQVRETQYF
NA,TRBJ1-6,TRBV4-1,NA,TGCGCCAGCAGCCAAGATCGAGAGTGGAATTCACCCCTCCACTTT,CASSQDREWNSPLHF
NA,TRBJ1-1,TRBV4-1,once,TGCGCCAGCAGCCAAGATGAGGCCGGGGGGCGAAGGACTGAAGCTTTCTTT,CASSQDEAGGRRTEAFF
NA,TRBJ2-3,TRBV5-1,NA,TGCGCCAGCGGAGGGGGCGGTTACACAGATACGCAGTATTTT,CASGGGGYTDTQYF
NA,TRBJ2-7,TRBV25-1,NA,TGTGCCAGCCGAATGGGGAGGCACGAGCAGTACTTC,CASRMGRHEQYF
TRBD2,TRBJ2-7,TRBV4-1,NA,TGCGCCAGCAGCTCAAAAGTGACGGGAGGCGACGAGCAGTACTTC,CASSSKVTGGDEQYF
NA,TRBJ2-7,TRBV11-2,NA,TGTGCCAGCAGCTTAGGGCTCAGACAGAGTTCATACGAGCAGTACTTC,CASSLGLRQSSYEQYF
NA,TRBJ2-5,TRBV7-6,NA,TGTGCCAGCAGCTTCCAGGTCGGCGACGAGGAGACCCAGTACTTC,CASSFQVGDEETQYF
NA,TRBJ2-1,TRBV4-2,NA,TGTGCCAGCAGCTCAGGGGGGCCGGGCAATGAGCAGTTCTTC,CASSSGGPGNEQFF
NA,TRBJ1-6,TRBV18,NA,TGTGCCAGCTCACCCAAGGAGTCCCATAATTCACCCCTCCACTTT,CASSPKESHNSPLHF
TRBD2,TRBJ2-2,TRBV7-2,NA,TGTGCCAGCAGCTTAGTGGCTAGCGGGGGGGCCGGGGAGCTGTTTTTT,CASSLVASGGAGELFF
NA,TRBJ2-1,TRBV30,NA,TGTGCCTGGAGTGTCCTCGGGGAGCAGTTCTTC,CAWSVLGEQFF
TRBD2,TRBJ2-5,TRBV5-1,NA,TGCGCCAGCAGCTCTGGACTAGCGCCGGTCGGGGGGGCCCAGTACTTC,CASSSGLAPVGGAQYF
TRBD2,TRBJ2-1,TRBV9,NA,TGTGCCAGCAGCCCCGACCCGCGGGGGGGCTTCAATGAGCAGTTCTTC,CASSPDPRGGFNEQFF
TRBD1,TRBJ2-1,TRBV3-1/TRBV3-2,few,TGTGCCAGCAGCCAGACAGGGGCAGGGTATGAGCAGTTCTTC,CASSQTGAGYEQFF
TRBD2,TRBJ2-3,TRBV15,NA,TGTGCCACCAGCAGAGATGACTTGGGACTAGCGGGGGCTGATACGCAGTATTTT,CATSRDDLGLAGADTQYF
NA,TRBJ1-4,TRBV4-1,NA,TGCGCCAGCAGCCAAGGGGGAGGGACTAATGAAAAACTGTTTTTT,CASSQGGGTNEKLFF
TRBD2,TRBJ2-1,TRBV30,NA,TGTGCCTGGAAACTAGCGGGAGGGAATGAGCAGTTCTTC,CAWKLAGGNEQFF
TRBD2,TRBJ2-3,TRBV2,NA,TGTGCCAGCACCCGAAACGGGGGGTTAGAAGATACGCAGTATTTT,CASTRNGGLEDTQYF
NA,TRBJ2-3,TRBV4-3,NA,TGCGCCAGCAGCCCCCGGGGAGCGCCCGTAGAAGATACGCAGTATTTT,CASSPRGAPVEDTQYF
TRBD1,TRBJ1-5,TRBV27,NA,TGTGCCAGCAGTCCGTTCCAGGGGGTGCGTCAGCCCCAGCATTTT,CASSPFQGVRQPQHF
NA,TRBJ2-2,TRBV4-1,many,TGCGCCAGCAGCCTGAGGGATGAGATCGGGGAGCTGTTTTTT,CASSLRDEIGELFF